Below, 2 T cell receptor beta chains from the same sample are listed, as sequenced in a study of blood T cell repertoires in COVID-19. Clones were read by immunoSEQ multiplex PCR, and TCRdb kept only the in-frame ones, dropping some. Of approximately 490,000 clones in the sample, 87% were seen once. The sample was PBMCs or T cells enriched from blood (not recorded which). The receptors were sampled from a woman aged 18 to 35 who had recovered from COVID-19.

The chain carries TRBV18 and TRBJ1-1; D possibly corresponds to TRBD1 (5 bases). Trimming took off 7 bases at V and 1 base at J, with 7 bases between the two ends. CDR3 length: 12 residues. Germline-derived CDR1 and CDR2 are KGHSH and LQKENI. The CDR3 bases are TGTGCCAGCTTCGACAGGAACACTGAAGCTTTCTTT. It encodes CASFDRNTEAFF. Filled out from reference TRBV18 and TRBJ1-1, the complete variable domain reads NAGVMQNPRHLVRRRGQEARLRCSPMKGHSHVYWYRQLPEEGLKFMVYLQKENIIDESGMPKERFSAEFPKEGPSILRIQQVVRGDSAAYFCASFDRNTEAFFGQGTRLTVV.

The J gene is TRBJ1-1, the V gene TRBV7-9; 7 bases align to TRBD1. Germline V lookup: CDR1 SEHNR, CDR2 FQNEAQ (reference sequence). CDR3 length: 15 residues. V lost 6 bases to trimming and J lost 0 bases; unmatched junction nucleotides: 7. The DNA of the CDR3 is TGTGCCAGCAGTAAGGGGGCGTGGATGAACACTGAAGCTTTCTTT. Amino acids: CASSKGAWMNTEAFF.